The subject of this entry is one T cell receptor beta chain. The target antigen is unknown. Germline CDR1 and CDR2: ENHRY and SYGVKD. V was clipped by 3 bases and J by 5 bases; unmatched bases: 6. The CDR3 spans 15 residues. The PCR contained 60 Vbeta and 13 Jbeta primers. Assay used: immunoSEQ multiplex PCR; TCRdb lists only in-frame clones, some missing. The sample table sets out 55,000 to 85,000 clones. This sample was included in a study of cytomegalovirus exposure and HLA in healthy donors. Study-wide findings and caveats: The classifier reportedly diagnosed cytomegalovirus status with high sensitivity and specificity. The study labeled under 200 TCR beta chains cytomegalovirus-associated. A later analysis found common viral pathogens apparently linked to several of the most significant clusters.

The sequencing input was PBMCs. The sequence was obtained from a female donor in good health and CMV-seropositive. The chain couples TRBV10-3 to TRBJ2-2, with TRBD1 matching over 7 bases. CDR3 nucleotides: TGTGCCATCAGTGACGAGGGGGCGGGTACCGGGGAGCTGTTTTTT. It specifies CAISDEGAGTGELFF.